This T cell receptor beta chain was captured in a study of patients and donors after allogeneic stem cell transplantation. One entry per CDR3 protein results from TCRdb running MiXCR on the RT-PCR reads. The sample yields under 200,000 distinct CDR3 sequences, about 29% seen once. This CDR3 region has 13 residues. The V gene lost 4 bases and the J gene lost 7 bases, with 10 bases spanning the gap. Germline assignment: CDR1 WNHNN and CDR2 SYGVQD (reference sequence). J is TRBJ2-2 and V is TRBV10-1; maybe TRBD1 (6 bases). Sequencing was done on a sample of blood, either unsorted or a sorted T cell fraction (not recorded which). The TCR originated in a human donor who was either an allogeneic HSCT recipient or a stem cell or donor lymphocyte infusion donor (not recorded which). It is not recorded whose cells these are; they may come from a transplant donor. The CDR3 bases are TGCGCCAGCAGTGTGGCAGGGGTCGGGGAGCTGTTTTTT. Translation: CASSVAGVGELFF.